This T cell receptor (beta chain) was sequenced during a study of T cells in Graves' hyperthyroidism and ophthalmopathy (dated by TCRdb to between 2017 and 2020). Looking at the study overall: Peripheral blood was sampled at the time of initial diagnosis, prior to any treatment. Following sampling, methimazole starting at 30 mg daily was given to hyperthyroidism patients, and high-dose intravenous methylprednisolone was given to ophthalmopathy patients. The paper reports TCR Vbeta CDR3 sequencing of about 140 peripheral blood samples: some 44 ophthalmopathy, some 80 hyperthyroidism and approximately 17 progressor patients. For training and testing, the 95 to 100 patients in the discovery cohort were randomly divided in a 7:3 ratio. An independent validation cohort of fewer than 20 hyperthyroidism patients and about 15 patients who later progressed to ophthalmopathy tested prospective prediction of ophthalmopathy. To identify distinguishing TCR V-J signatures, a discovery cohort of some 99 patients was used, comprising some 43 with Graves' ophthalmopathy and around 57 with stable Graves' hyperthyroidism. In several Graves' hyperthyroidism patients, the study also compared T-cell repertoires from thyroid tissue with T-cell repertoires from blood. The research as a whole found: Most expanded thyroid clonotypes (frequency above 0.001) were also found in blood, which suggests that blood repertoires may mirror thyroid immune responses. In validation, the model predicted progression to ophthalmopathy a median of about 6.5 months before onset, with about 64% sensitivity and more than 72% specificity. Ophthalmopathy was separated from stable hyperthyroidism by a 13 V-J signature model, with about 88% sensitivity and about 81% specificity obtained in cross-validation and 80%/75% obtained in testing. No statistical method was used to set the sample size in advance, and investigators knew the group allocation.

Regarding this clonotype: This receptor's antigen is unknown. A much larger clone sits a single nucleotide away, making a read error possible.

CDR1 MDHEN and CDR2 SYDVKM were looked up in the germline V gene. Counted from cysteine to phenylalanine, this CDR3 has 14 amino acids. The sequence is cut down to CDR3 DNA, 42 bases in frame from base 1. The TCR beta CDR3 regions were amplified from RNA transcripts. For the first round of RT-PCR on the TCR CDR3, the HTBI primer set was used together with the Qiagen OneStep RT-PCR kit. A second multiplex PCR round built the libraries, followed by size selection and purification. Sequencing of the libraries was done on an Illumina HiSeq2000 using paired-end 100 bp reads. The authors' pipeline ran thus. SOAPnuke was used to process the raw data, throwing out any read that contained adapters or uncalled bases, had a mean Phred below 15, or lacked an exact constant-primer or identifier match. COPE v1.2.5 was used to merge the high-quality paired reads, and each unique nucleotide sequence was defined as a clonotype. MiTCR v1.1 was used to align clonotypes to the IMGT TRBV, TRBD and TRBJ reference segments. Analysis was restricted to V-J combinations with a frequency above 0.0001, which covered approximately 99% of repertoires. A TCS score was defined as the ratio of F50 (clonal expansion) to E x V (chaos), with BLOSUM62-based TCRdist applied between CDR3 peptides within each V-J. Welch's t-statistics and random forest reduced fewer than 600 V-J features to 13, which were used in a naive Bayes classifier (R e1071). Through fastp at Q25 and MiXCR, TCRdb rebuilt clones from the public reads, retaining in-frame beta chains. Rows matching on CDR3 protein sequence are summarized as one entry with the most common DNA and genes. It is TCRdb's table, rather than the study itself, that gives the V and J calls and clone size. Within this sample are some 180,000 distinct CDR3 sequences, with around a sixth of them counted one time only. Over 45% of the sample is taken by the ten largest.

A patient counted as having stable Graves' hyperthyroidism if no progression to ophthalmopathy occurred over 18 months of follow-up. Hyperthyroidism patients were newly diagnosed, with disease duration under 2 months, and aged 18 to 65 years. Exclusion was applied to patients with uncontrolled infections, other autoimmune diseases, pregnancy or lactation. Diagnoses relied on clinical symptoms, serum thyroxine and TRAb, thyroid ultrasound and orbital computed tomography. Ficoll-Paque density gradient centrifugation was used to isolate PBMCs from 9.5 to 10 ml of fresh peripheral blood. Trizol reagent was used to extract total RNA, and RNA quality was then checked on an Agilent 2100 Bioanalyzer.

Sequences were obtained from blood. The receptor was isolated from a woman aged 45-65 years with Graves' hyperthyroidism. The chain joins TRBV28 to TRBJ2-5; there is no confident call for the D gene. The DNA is TGTACCAGCAGTCCCCAAGACGAGCAAGAGACCCAGTACTTC. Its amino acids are CTSSPQDEQETQYF.